The 20 T cell receptor beta chains below all came from one sample that was sequenced in a study of T cell responses to AZD1222 COVID-19 vaccine. Libraries were prepared by immunoSEQ multiplex PCR; TCRdb keeps only in-frame clonotypes and omits some of them. In the table there are 140,000 to 150,000 clones, 80% to 90% of which are singletons. The starting material was peripheral blood, obtained on day 0 of AZD1222 vaccination. The receptors were sampled from an adult in good health.

This sequence joins TRBV7-9 and TRBJ2-5; D is unclear. V was clipped by 2 bases and J by 5 bases, with 3 bases between them. Germline V gene lookup returns CDR1 SEHNR and CDR2 FQNEAQ (reference sequence). This CDR3 comprises 11 residues. CDR3 amino acids: CASSLLETQYF. The CDR3 DNA follows: TGTGCCAGCAGCTTATTGGAGACCCAGTACTTC.

This sequence joins TRBV28 and TRBJ2-3, with 7 bases that match TRBD1. The CDR3 sequence is 16 residues long. Unmatched junction bases numbered 13, after V lost 8 bases and J lost 2 bases. Germline values: CDR1 MDHEN, CDR2 SYDVKM. As DNA, the CDR3 is TGTGCCAGCGGCAACTTCGGGACAGACGACACAGATACGCAGTATTTT. Translated: CASGNFGTDDTDTQYF.

V gene TRBV9 combines with J gene TRBJ1-1; possible D gene TRBD1, 6 bases. The CDR3 runs 15 residues. Trimming left V 5 bases short and J 0 bases short, with 14 bases between. Germline V lookup: CDR1 SGDLS, CDR2 YYNGEE. CDR3 in DNA: TGTGCCAGCAGTCTTGGGGGCGGAATGAACACTGAAGCTTTCTTT. Its protein is CASSLGGGMNTEAFF.

This chain uses TRBV18 with TRBJ2-3, with a possible D match to TRBD1 (6 bases). V was clipped by 0 bases and J by 8 bases, with 12 bases between them. The CDR3 totals 14 residues. Germline V gene lookup returns CDR1 KGHSH and CDR2 LQKENI. DNA for the CDR3: TGTGCCAGCTCACCACCGACAGGCGCCGGTACGCAGTATTTT. It specifies CASSPPTGAGTQYF.

V gene TRBV4-2 combines with J gene TRBJ1-4; 9 nucleotides line up with TRBD1. Germline CDR1 and CDR2: LGHNA and YNFKEQ. The CDR3 extends over 17 amino acids. V trimming: 1 base; J trimming: 7 bases; junction bases outside the gene matches: 10. The DNA for the CDR3 is TGTGCCAGCAGCCAAGGAGGATGGGGACAGGGTGGTGAAAAACTGTTTTTT. Amino acids: CASSQGGWGQGGEKLFF.

The chain joins TRBV2 to TRBJ1-5; D gene ambiguous. Trimming shortened V by 10 bases and J by 4 bases, and 23 bases separated the two germline ends. The CDR3 is made up of 16 amino acids. Germline CDR1 is SNHLY and CDR2 is FYNNEI. CDR3 in DNA: TGTGCCACCCAGTCGGGGAAGGGCGAAGGAAATCAGCCCCAGCATTTT. The encoded protein is CATQSGKGEGNQPQHF.

V usage is TRBV28 and J usage is TRBJ1-2; D gene uncertain. Trimming pared 5 bases from V and 0 bases from J, leaving 13 bases between. This CDR3 is 15 amino acids long. Germline V gene lookup returns CDR1 MDHEN and CDR2 SYDVKM. Written as DNA, the CDR3 is TGTGCCAGCAGTACCTCTGAGGCAGCTAACTATGGCTACACCTTC. Its translation: CASSTSEAANYGYTF.

This chain uses TRBV5-1 with TRBJ2-1; 9 bases agree with TRBD2. CDR1 is SGHRS, CDR2 YFSETQ, per germline. V gave up 4 bases and J gave up 7 bases; unmatched junction bases: 3. CDR3 length equals 13 residues. The CDR3 nucleotides read TGCGCCAGCAGCCAGCGGGGGGAGAATGAGCAGTTCTTC. Translation: CASSQRGENEQFF. The full variable domain, rest sourced from reference TRBV5-1 and TRBJ2-1, is KAGVTQTPRYLIKTRGQQVTLSCSPISGHRSVSWYQQTPGQGLQFLFEYFSETQRNKGNFPGRFSGRQFSNSRSEMNVSTLELGDSALYLCASSQRGENEQFFGPGTRLTVL.

This chain joins TRBV27 and TRBJ2-7, with a weak D call TRBD1 (6 bases). This CDR3 is 15 amino acids long. The V gene lost 3 bases and the J gene lost 2 bases, with 14 bases spanning the gap. Germline assignment: CDR1 MNHEY and CDR2 SMNVEV (reference sequence). Here the CDR3 reads CASSLNRDKTYEQYF. In DNA form, the CDR3 reads TGTGCCAGCAGTTTGAACCGGGACAAAACCTACGAGCAGTACTTC.

This chain links TRBV6-6 with TRBJ2-3; TRBD2 might be the D (5 bases). This CDR3 has 14 residues. Trimming shortened V by 6 bases and J by 4 bases, and 14 bases separated the two germline ends. CDR1 and CDR2 from the germline V gene are MNHNY and SVGAGI (reference sequence). In DNA, the CDR3 is TGTGCCAGCAGCCTGGGTCCCGGGGCAGATACGCAGTATTTT. This gives the protein CASSLGPGADTQYF.

V is TRBV19 and J is TRBJ2-4; TRBD1 might be the D (6 bases). There are 16 residues in the CDR3. Germline assignment: CDR1 LNHDA and CDR2 SQIVND (reference sequence). Trimming left V 5 bases short and J 2 bases short, with 16 bases between. CDR3 sequence reads: CASSDGQPYTKNIQYF. CDR3 bases: TGTGCCAGTAGTGACGGACAGCCATATACCAAAAACATTCAGTACTTC.

The chain carries TRBV5-5 and TRBJ1-2; D gene unclear. V shed 1 base and J shed 5 bases, with 12 bases lying between them. There are 14 residues in the CDR3. Germline V gene data show CDR1 as SGHKS and CDR2 as YYEKEE (reference sequence). This CDR3 is CASSLLGSGYGYTF. The DNA for the CDR3 is TGTGCCAGCAGCTTGCTAGGGTCGGGGTATGGCTACACCTTC.

This chain joins TRBV7-9 and TRBJ1-2; TRBD1 matches 7 bases. Trimming removed 1 base from V and 1 base from J; junction bases left unmatched: 0. From germline, CDR1 is SEHNR and CDR2 FQNEAQ (reference sequence). CDR3 size: 14 residues. Here the CDR3 reads CASSLGQGNYGYTF. The CDR3 nucleotides are TGTGCCAGCAGCTTAGGACAGGGTAACTATGGCTACACCTTC.

The CDR3 protein is CASSLGPSGQPQHF. The CDR3 nucleotides read TGTGCCAGCAGCTTGGGCCCATCAGGGCAGCCCCAGCATTTT. The chain employs TRBV5-6 and TRBJ1-5, with TRBD1 as a possible D gene (5 bases). The CDR3 has 14 amino acids. V gave up 0 bases and J gave up 7 bases, with 11 bases separating them. The germline V gene has CDR1 SGHDT and CDR2 YYEEEE.

In its sample, this clone was seen once. The J gene is TRBJ1-2, the V gene TRBV20-1, with D unclear. This CDR3 comprises 12 residues. V lost 3 bases and J lost 3, with 8 bases in between. The germline CDR1 and CDR2 sequences are DFQATT and SNEGSKA (reference sequence). The CDR3 region has the DNA TGCAGTGCTAGTCAGACGGACTATGGCTACACCTTC. Translating gives CSASQTDYGYTF.

The chain recombines TRBV19 with TRBJ2-2, with a possible D match to TRBD2 (6 bases). Trimming removed 4 bases from V and 5 bases from J, with 17 bases in between. CDR1 and CDR2 (germline): LNHDA, SQIVND (reference sequence). This CDR3 has 16 residues. CDR3 sequence: CASSTPVGGATGELFF. The CDR3 DNA reads as TGTGCCAGTAGTACCCCCGTGGGGGGAGCGACCGGGGAGCTGTTTTTT.

The rearrangement joins TRBV28 to TRBJ1-1, with D perhaps TRBD1 (6 bases). This CDR3 has 17 amino acids. The germline V gene has CDR1 MDHEN and CDR2 SYDVKM. V was shortened by 6 bases and J by 0 bases, with 20 bases between the two germline ends. CDR3 coding DNA: TGTGCCAGCAGGCGTACCGGGACAATGAGCTTGAACACTGAAGCTTTCTTT. It translates to CASRRTGTMSLNTEAFF.

The genes are TRBV30 and TRBJ1-6; D remains ambiguous. The CDR3 consists of 14 residues. The germline V gene encodes CDR1 GTSNPN and CDR2 SVGIG (reference sequence). The ends were cut back, 0 bases at V and 7 bases at J, with 10 bases in the middle. The CDR3 DNA sequence: TGTGCCTGGAGTGTACTCCGTACAAATTCACCCCTCCACTTT. Protein: CAWSVLRTNSPLHF.

V and J are TRBV23-1 and TRBJ1-5; D remains unclear. TRBV23-1 is flagged as an ORF with uncertain function. The germline V and J ends were trimmed by 2 bases and 6 bases, with 17 bases remaining between them. CDR3 length equals 16 residues. CDR3 in amino acids: CASSQPRLEPGQPQHF. The CDR3 coding sequence is TGCGCCAGCAGTCAACCCAGATTAGAGCCTGGTCAGCCCCAGCATTTT.

The chain is built from TRBV9 and TRBJ2-5; 8 positions agree with TRBD2. Germline CDR1 is SGDLS and CDR2 is YYNGEE. The CDR3 extends over 14 amino acids. V dropped 2 bases and J dropped 5; count of bases not matched to a gene: 5. CDR3 loop: CASSVSGSWETQYF. In DNA form, the CDR3 reads TGTGCCAGCAGCGTCAGCGGGAGTTGGGAGACCCAGTACTTC. Drawing the rest from reference TRBV9 and TRBJ2-5, the complete variable domain is DSGVTQTPKHLITATGQRVTLRCSPRSGDLSVYWYQQSLDQGLQFLIQYYNGEERAKGNILERFSAQQFPDLHSELNLSSLELGDSALYFCASSVSGSWETQYFGPGTRLLVL.